These 5 T cell receptor beta chains came from one sample sequenced in a study of memory CD4+ T cells and cytomegalovirus serostatus. Single viable CD3+CD4+CD8-CD45RO+ cells were sorted as the memory CD4+ T cells. Clones were sequenced by immunoSEQ multiplex PCR, and TCRdb holds only the in-frame ones, with some missing. Of about 96,000 clones detected, over 70% appear once; the ten largest clones hold less than 4.5%. Sequenced sample: memory CD4+ T cells from blood. The source is an adult in good health and CMV-seropositive.

The J gene is TRBJ2-1, the V gene TRBV7-3; TRBD2 might be the D (5 bases). Trimming stripped 5 bases from V and 12 bases from J, with 17 bases between. Germline V CDR1 and CDR2: SGHTA, FQGTGA. This CDR3 has 13 residues. As DNA, the CDR3 is TGTGCCAGCAGCCCACGCCTACTAGGTGGGCAGTTCTTC. Amino acids: CASSPRLLGGQFF.

The V and J genes are TRBV7-2 and TRBJ2-1; D is unclear. The CDR3 consists of 15 residues. Germline CDR1 SGHTA, CDR2 FQGNSA. V lost 1 base, J lost 3 bases, and 10 bases lay in between. The CDR3 loop is CASSLDPGYYNEQFF. In nucleotides, the CDR3 is TGTGCCAGCAGCTTAGACCCCGGGTACTACAATGAGCAGTTCTTC.

The CDR3 nucleotides are TGTGCCAGCAGTTCTCCCCGGACAGGCCACTATGGCTACACCTTC. Translation gives CASSSPRTGHYGYTF. The chain joins TRBV27 to TRBJ1-2; 7 bases agree with TRBD1. J was trimmed by 3 bases and V by 4 bases; bases with no gene match: 8. CDR1 is MNHEY and CDR2 is SMNVEV in the germline V gene (reference sequence). This CDR3 is built from 15 residues.

This chain joins TRBV2 and TRBJ1-1; 12 bases align to TRBD1. The CDR3 runs to 16 residues. The V and J ends lost 6 bases and 0 bases, in that order; junction bases with no gene match: 5. Germline V gene lookup returns CDR1 SNHLY and CDR2 FYNNEI. CDR3 sequence reads: CASRGTGGAMNTEAFF. The CDR3 region has the DNA TGTGCCAGCAGGGGGACAGGGGGCGCGATGAACACTGAAGCTTTCTTT.

The chain has TRBV10-3 and TRBJ2-7, with D perhaps TRBD1 (6 bases). The CDR3 contains 16 residues. Germline CDR1 and CDR2: ENHRY and SYGVKD. The V and J ends lost 9 bases and 1 base respectively, with 22 bases between them. CDR3 amino acids: CAITEGQPQASYEQYF. CDR3 nucleotide sequence: TGTGCCATTACCGAAGGACAGCCTCAAGCATCCTACGAGCAGTACTTC.